Presented here are 7 T cell receptor beta chains from one specimen sequenced in a study of tumor-infiltrating lymphocytes in primary liver carcinoma (dated by TCRdb to the late 2010s). TCRdb shows the sequencer as Illumina HiSeq 2500. A constant-region primer and ProtoScript II reverse transcriptase were used to reverse-transcribe TCRbeta-specific cDNA from about 500 ng total RNA. Three nested multiplex PCR rounds, following a slightly modified ARM-PCR procedure, were used to build the TCRbeta libraries. Each of the first two PCR rounds ran for around 10 cycles using multiplex TRBV1-TRBV30 forward primers together with a Cbeta reverse primer. The raw public reads went through TCRdb reprocessing: fastp at Q25, MiXCR clone calling, in-frame beta chains kept. CDR3 protein duplicates are merged, each entry listing the most common genes and DNA. The sample yields about 100,000 distinct CDR3 sequences; around three quarters were counted once. The ten top clones hold around 9.5% of the sample.

Total RNA and DNA were co-extracted without cell sorting from 20-30 mg of bulk tissue using the AllPrep DNA/RNA mini kit. Material: liver tumor tissue from sampling region 5. Sample cell subset or site, as interpreted from the label and publication: tumor region T5, tumor centre. The receptors were gathered from a woman aged 60-70 years with primary liver carcinoma and hepatitis B virus infection.

To note about this clonotype: This CDR3 is missing its conserved last phenylalanine or tryptophan, likely due to a read error. The chain uses TRBV11-3 and TRBJ2-1; D possibly matches TRBD1 or TRBD2 (6 bases each). The J call is uncertain, as TRBJ2-7 better fits the DNA end. Per germline, CDR1 SGHNT and CDR2 YENEEA. The CDR3 is 13 residues long. The CDR3 DNA is TGTGCAAGCAGTGCCGGGGGCTACAATGAGCAGTACCTC. This sequence encodes CASSAGGYNEQYL.

Turning to this clonotype: One base away lies a much larger clone, so this may be a sequencing read error. The chain employs TRBV30 and TRBJ1-6; D is unresolved. The V gene's germline CDR1 is GTSNPN and CDR2 SVGIG (reference sequence). The V end was cut by 2 bases, the J end by 7 bases, with 9 bases between. The CDR3 is 13 residues long. CDR3 sequence (DNA): TGTGCCTGGAGTTCCGAGGGAAATTCACCCCTCCACTTT. Encoded protein: CAWSSEGNSPLHF.

The gene calls are TRBV5-8 and TRBJ2-7; D gene unclear. V gave up 4 bases and J gave up 3 bases, with 14 bases separating them. CDR1 is SGHTS and CDR2 is YDEGEE in the germline V gene. The CDR3 is 14 residues long. Here the CDR3 reads CASSPADGSYEQYV. For the CDR3, the DNA is TGTGCCAGCAGCCCGGCGGACGGCAGCTACGAGCAGTACGTC.

About this clonotype itself: A read error may account for a junction end that differs from germline. V is TRBV11-2 and J is TRBJ2-1; D might be TRBD2 (6 bases). The germline V gene encodes CDR1 SGHAT and CDR2 FQNNGV. The CDR3 totals 14 residues. The CDR3 loop reads CASSLGLAFSEQFF. CDR3 bases: TGCGCCAGCAGCTTAGGGCTAGCGTTTAGTGAGCAGTTCTTC.

With respect to this clonotype: A read error may account for a junction end that differs from germline. This chain connects TRBV6-6 to TRBJ1-3; no definite D call. Germline-derived CDR1 and CDR2 are MNHNY and SVGAGI (reference sequence). The CDR3 spans 15 residues. The CDR3 protein is CASSSNGFSGNTIYF. The CDR3 DNA is TGTGCAAGCAGTTCGAACGGTTTCTCTGGAAACACCATATATTTT.

This clonotype occurred a few times. The chain uses TRBV5-1 and TRBJ2-5, with D unresolved. The germline V gene encodes CDR1 SGHRS and CDR2 YFSETQ. The V and J ends lost 4 bases and 1 base respectively, with 14 bases between them. The CDR3 is made up of 15 amino acids. CDR3 bases: TGCGCCAGCAGCCTGGGATCGCCAGCCCAAGAGACCCAGTACTTC. This translates into CASSLGSPAQETQYF.

Details on this clonotype: This may be a read error: a much more frequent sequence differs by one nucleotide. The conserved final phenylalanine or tryptophan is absent from the CDR3, which likely points to a read error. V and J are TRBV12-3 or TRBV12-4 and TRBJ1-5; D remains ambiguous. V shed 5 bases and J shed 7 bases, with 15 bases lying between them. The CDR3 loop spans 14 amino acids. The CDR3 here is CASSTSAGIQPQHL. Here the CDR3 DNA reads TGTGCCAGCAGTACCTCAGCGGGCATCCAGCCCCAGCATCTT.